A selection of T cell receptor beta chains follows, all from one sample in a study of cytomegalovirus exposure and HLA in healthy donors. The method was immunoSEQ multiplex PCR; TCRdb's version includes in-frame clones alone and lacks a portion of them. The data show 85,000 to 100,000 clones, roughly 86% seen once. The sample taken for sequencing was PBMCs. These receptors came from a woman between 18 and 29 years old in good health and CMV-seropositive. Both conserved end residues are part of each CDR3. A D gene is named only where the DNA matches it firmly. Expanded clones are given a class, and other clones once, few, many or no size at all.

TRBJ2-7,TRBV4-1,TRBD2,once,CASSRTSGRAPEQYF,TGCGCCAGCAGCCGGACTAGCGGGAGGGCGCCCGAGCAGTACTTC
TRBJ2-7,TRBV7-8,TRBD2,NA,CASSLQRDLWMWNYEQYF,TGTGCCAGCAGCTTACAGCGGGATCTCTGGATGTGGAATTACGAGCAGTACTTC
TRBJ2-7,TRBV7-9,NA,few,CASSRGTPNHEQYF,TGTGCCAGCAGCCGCGGGACCCCGAACCACGAGCAGTACTTC
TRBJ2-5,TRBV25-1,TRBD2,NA,CASSPRTSGLGEQYF,TGTGCCAGCAGTCCCCGGACTAGCGGGTTAGGAGAGCAGTACTTC
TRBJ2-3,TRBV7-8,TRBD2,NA,CASSFGRGGPATDTQYF,TGTGCCAGCAGCTTCGGGCGGGGGGGCCCTGCGACAGATACGCAGTATTTT
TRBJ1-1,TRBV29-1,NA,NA,CIVASLPGEVWNTEAFF,TGCATCGTTGCATCGCTCCCAGGGGAAGTATGGAACACTGAAGCTTTCTTT
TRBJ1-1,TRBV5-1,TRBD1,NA,CASSFRTGKYTEAFF,TGCGCCAGCAGCTTCAGGACAGGAAAGTACACTGAAGCTTTCTTT
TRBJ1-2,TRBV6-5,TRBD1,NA,CASSSHRGGYTF,TGTGCCAGCAGTTCCCACAGGGGTGGCTACACCTTC
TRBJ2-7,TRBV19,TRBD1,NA,CASSMGTGLYEQYF,TGTGCCAGTAGTATGGGGACAGGGCTCTACGAGCAGTACTTC
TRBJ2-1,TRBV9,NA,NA,CASSAQLDEQFF,TGTGCCAGCAGCGCCCAACTTGATGAGCAGTTCTTC
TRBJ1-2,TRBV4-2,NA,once,CASSQDLGARIYGYTF,TGTGCCAGCAGCCAAGATTTGGGGGCGCGGATCTATGGCTACACCTTC
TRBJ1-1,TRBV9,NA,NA,CASSVAGANTEAFF,TGTGCCAGCAGCGTAGCAGGGGCGAACACTGAAGCTTTCTTT
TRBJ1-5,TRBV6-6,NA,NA,CASRLQANQPQHF,TGTGCCAGCCGTTTACAGGCAAATCAGCCCCAGCATTTT
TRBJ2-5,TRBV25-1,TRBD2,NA,CASSGSAGEETQYF,TGTGCCAGCAGTGGCTCAGCGGGAGAGGAGACCCAGTACTTC
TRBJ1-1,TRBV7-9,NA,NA,CASSPTQGTEAFF,TGTGCCAGCAGTCCTACCCAGGGAACTGAAGCTTTCTTT
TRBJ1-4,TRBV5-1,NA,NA,CASKSRGDGNEKLFF,TGCGCCAGCAAAAGTAGGGGCGATGGGAATGAAAAACTGTTTTTT
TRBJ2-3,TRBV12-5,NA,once,CASGLVGAETSTDTQYF,TGTGCTAGTGGTTTGGTAGGGGCAGAAACTAGCACAGATACGCAGTATTTT
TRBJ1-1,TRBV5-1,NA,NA,CASSPDKNTEAFF,TGCGCCAGCAGCCCGGACAAGAACACTGAAGCTTTCTTT
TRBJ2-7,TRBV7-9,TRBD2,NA,CASSSGLVEQYF,TGTGCCAGCAGCTCGGGACTAGTCGAGCAGTACTTC
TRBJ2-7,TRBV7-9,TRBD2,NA,CASSSGTSGVEQYF,TGTGCCAGCAGCTCAGGGACTAGCGGGGTCGAGCAGTACTTC
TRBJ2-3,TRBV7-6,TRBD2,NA,CASSLARGTSTDTQYF,TGTGCCAGCAGCTTAGCGCGGGGGACTAGCACAGATACGCAGTATTTT
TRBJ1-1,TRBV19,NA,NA,CASSIGTANTEAFF,TGTGCCAGTAGTATAGGGACAGCGAACACTGAAGCTTTCTTT
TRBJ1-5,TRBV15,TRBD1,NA,CATSRDGGTGDNLRNQPQHF,TGTGCCACCAGCAGAGATGGGGGGACAGGGGATAACCTTCGCAATCAGCCCCAGCATTTT
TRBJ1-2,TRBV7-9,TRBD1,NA,CASAPGQAILGGYTF,TGTGCCAGCGCCCCGGGACAGGCCATTCTAGGTGGCTACACCTTC
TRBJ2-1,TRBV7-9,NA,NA,CASSFETGRDNEQFF,TGTGCCAGCAGCTTTGAGACGGGGAGAGACAATGAGCAGTTCTTC
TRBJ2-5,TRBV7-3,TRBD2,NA,CASSRSGGVGETQYF,TGTGCCAGCAGCCGTAGCGGGGGAGTGGGGGAGACCCAGTACTTC
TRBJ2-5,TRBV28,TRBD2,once,CASSSFLAGGRETQYF,TGTGCCAGCAGTTCGTTTCTAGCGGGGGGGCGAGAGACCCAGTACTTC
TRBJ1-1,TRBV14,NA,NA,CASSQDYGGRGAFF,TGTGCCAGCAGCCAAGATTACGGAGGACGAGGGGCTTTCTTT
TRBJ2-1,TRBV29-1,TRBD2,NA,CSVRLAGGYEQFF,TGCAGCGTCAGACTAGCGGGAGGGTATGAGCAGTTCTTC
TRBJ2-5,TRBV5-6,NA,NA,CASSLVLDQETQYF,TGTGCCAGCAGCTTGGTGTTAGACCAAGAGACCCAGTACTTC
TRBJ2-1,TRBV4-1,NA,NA,CASSQASRTQGDEQFF,TGCGCCAGCAGCCAAGCCTCAAGAACACAGGGCGATGAGCAGTTCTTC
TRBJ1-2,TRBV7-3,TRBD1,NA,CASSPTRVRGNYGYTF,TGTGCCAGCAGCCCCACCAGAGTCAGGGGGAACTATGGCTACACCTTC
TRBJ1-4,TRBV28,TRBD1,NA,CASSQGGTGTNEKLFF,TGTGCCAGCAGTCAAGGGGGGACAGGTACTAATGAAAAACTGTTTTTT
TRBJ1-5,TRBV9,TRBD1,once,CASSVRGQVGNSNQPQHF,TGTGCCAGCAGCGTAAGGGGACAGGTCGGCAATAGCAATCAGCCCCAGCATTTT
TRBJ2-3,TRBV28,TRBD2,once,CASGYRAGVADTQYF,TGTGCCAGCGGATATAGAGCGGGAGTAGCGGATACGCAGTATTTT
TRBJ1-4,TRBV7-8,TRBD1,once,CASSFQGTGKLGLGEKLFF,TGTGCCAGCAGCTTCCAAGGGACAGGGAAGTTAGGGCTAGGTGAAAAACTGTTTTTT
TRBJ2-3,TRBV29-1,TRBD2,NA,CSVDRSGATDTQYF,TGCAGCGTTGATCGGAGCGGGGCCACAGATACGCAGTATTTT
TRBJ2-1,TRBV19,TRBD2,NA,CASSIATRLAARFHEQFF,TGTGCCAGTAGTATAGCTACCCGACTAGCGGCGCGTTTTCATGAGCAGTTCTTC
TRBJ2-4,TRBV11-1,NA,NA,CASSPRGGNIQYF,TGTGCCAGCAGTCCCAGGGGTGGGAACATTCAGTACTTC
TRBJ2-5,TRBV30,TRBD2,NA,CAAGTSGRGETQYF,TGTGCCGCAGGGACTAGCGGGAGGGGTGAGACCCAGTACTTC
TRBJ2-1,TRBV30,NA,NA,CAWSGLGLYEQFF,TGTGCCTGGAGTGGGCTAGGACTCTATGAGCAGTTCTTC
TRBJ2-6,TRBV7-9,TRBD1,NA,CASSLGGQASGANVLTF,TGTGCCAGCAGCTTAGGTGGACAGGCCTCTGGGGCCAACGTCCTGACTTTC
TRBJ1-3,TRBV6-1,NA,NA,CASSVGSRYDTIYF,TGTGCCAGCAGTGTTGGCTCCCGATACGACACCATATATTTT
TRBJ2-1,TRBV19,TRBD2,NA,CASREAGNEQFF,TGTGCCAGTAGAGAAGCGGGGAATGAGCAGTTCTTC
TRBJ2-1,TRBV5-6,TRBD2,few,CASSFGSGSGYEQFF,TGTGCCAGCAGCTTTGGTAGCGGGAGCGGTTATGAGCAGTTCTTC
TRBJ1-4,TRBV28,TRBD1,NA,CASMWDRGNEKLFF,TGTGCCAGCATGTGGGACAGGGGGAATGAAAAACTGTTTTTT